The present T cell receptor (beta chain) was sequenced within a study of early T cells in non-severe SARS-CoV-2 infection (dated by TCRdb to the early 2020s). For context, the study as a whole: TCR sequencing used bulk RNA from unsorted whole blood, so alpha and beta chains could not be paired. Findings and caveats that apply to the study as a whole: VDJdb matching was skewed toward anti-spike CD8 responses, so virus-specific expansions were likely underestimated and private and CD4 specificities were missed.

This clonotype has a count of ten or more. Its target antigen remains unknown. Per-base qualities were not stored, and no clone one base away is much larger. The library relied on 5' RACE. The sample was run on a NextSeq 500. Unique molecular identifiers were attached to individual cDNA molecules in the TCR library protocol so that sequencing error and PCR bias could be corrected. Sequencing covered both TCR alpha and beta chains, and within each sample the abundances of alpha and beta sequences were tightly co-correlated. As for the authors' bioinformatics: V gene, J gene and CDR3 annotation of TCR sequences was performed with Decombinator V4. Expanded TCRs were defined as changing significantly between any two time points under a Poisson model with p below 0.0001. TCR abundances were normalised to the total number of TCRs sequenced per sample and were expressed as counts per million. TRAV1-2 paired with TRAJ12, TRAJ20 or TRAJ33 defined MAIT TCRs, while TRAV10 paired with TRAJ18 defined iNKT TCRs. A search of VDJdb, accessed on 1 November 2021, was run for TCRs annotated to CMV, EBV and SARS-CoV-2, with TCRs annotated for multiple antigens excluded. TCRdb reworked the public reads: Q25 trimming with fastp, MiXCR clone assembly, productive beta chains retained. Rows merge per CDR3 protein into single entries with the most common DNA and genes. The V and J calls and clone size come from TCRdb's table, not from the authors' own analysis. The sample table contains approximately 39,000 distinct CDR3 sequences; only one count was recorded for 3.5% to 5% of them. 15% to 20% of the sample comes from the top ten.

The germline V gene specifies KGHDR as CDR1 and SFDVKD as CDR2. The CDR3 has 15 amino acids, counting the end cysteine and phenylalanine. CDR3 DNA is the only sequence kept; it has 45 bases, read in frame from the first base. V loses 1 base, J loses 6 bases, and the germline ends lie 11 bases apart. Set within a cohort of healthcare workers in London, UK, this nested case-control study involved weekly PCR testing of nasopharyngeal swabs along with blood sampling. Healthcare workers were recruited between 23 and 31 March 2020, during the week of the UK lockdown, and were followed weekly for up to about 16 weeks.

Sequencing was performed on whole blood. Recombination connected TRBV24-1 to TRBJ1-4; the D gene is perhaps TRBD1, on 5 matching bases. The source of this sequence is an adult who was a healthcare worker with PCR-confirmed SARS-CoV-2 infection or an uninfected control (not recorded which). The CDR3 region: CATSDLGELHEKLFF. The base sequence is TGTGCCACCAGTGATTTAGGGGAGTTGCATGAAAAACTGTTTTTT.